This TCR beta chain was recorded in a study of blood T cell repertoires in COVID-19 (dated by TCRdb to 2018 to 2020). About the investigation overall: The collaborator samples originated in the United States, Italy and Spain and spanned the acute and convalescent phases of COVID-19. The prospective study material was composed of cDNA or gDNA derived from T cells, B-cell-depleted T cells, or PBMCs. Deeply sampled blood TCRbeta repertoires from subjects exposed to, actively infected with, or recovered from COVID-19 were included in the dataset. The repertoires were made available in a free public database intended to serve as a resource for research on the immune response to SARS-CoV-2. Samples were obtained from the ongoing ImmuneRACE study (first 160 participants) and from roughly 1,300 subjects provided by 6 global collaborators. Sample metadata almost always included a de-identified subject ID, COVID-19 status, age in years and sex. Where HLA class I and class II types were available, the types were taken from metadata supplied by the sample provider, not from assay-based typing.

The germline V gene encodes CDR1 SGHNT and CDR2 YYREEE (reference sequence). The CDR3 holds 13 amino acids from the cysteine to the phenylalanine. CDR3 DNA is the only sequence kept; it has 39 bases, read in frame from the first base. V loses 5 bases at its end and J loses 6 bases; junction bases beyond the gene matches: 5. TCRbeta CDR3 regions were amplified from genomic DNA using the immunoSEQ Assay, a bias-controlled multiplex PCR. From the authors' description of their analysis: The number of nucleated cells in each sample was estimated from the amplification of reference gene primers within the assay. To quantify the absolute abundance of each unique TCRbeta CDR3 rearrangement, sequence reads were collapsed and filtered. For each sample, productive Simpson clonality was calculated as the square root of Simpson's diversity index across productive rearrangements. In TCRdb, the immuneACCESS table is reduced to in-frame sequences with V and J assigned. These tables do not hold every clone; where another copy was compared, an unresolved V gene accounts for under half, and the others remain unexplained. V, J and clone size were drawn from that table, and D and trimming were deduced from the DNA. The sample contains a few hundred thousand clones, roughly 90% of them found a single time. The ten largest clones represent 15% to 20% of the sample.

About this clone itself: Its antigen is not yet known. Within one base of it there is no much larger clone, and no base qualities were kept.

Participants in the prospective study were enrolled through a virtual design, were aged about 18 to 89 years, and lived in approximately 25 United States geographic areas. In the prospective study, participants were assigned to cohorts based on the clinical history participants reported in a screening survey and a study questionnaire. For ImmuneRACE Cohort 3, a participant was defined as recovered based on two consecutive negative NP/OP PCR tests, clearance by a healthcare professional, or resolution of symptoms. Mobile phlebotomists in the prospective study collected whole blood, serum and a nasopharyngeal or oropharyngeal swab from every participant. Prospective study participants could optionally give additional blood draws and questionnaires over an approximately two-month period. Before DNA extraction, prospective study blood samples were shipped either frozen or at room temperature. What the study reported, not specific to this receptor: How much clinical and demographic metadata was included differed by source and by participant, and the metadata was provided uncurated.

The chain couples TRBV5-4 to TRBJ1-2; 9 central bases correspond to TRBD1. Material for sequencing was PBMCs or T cells enriched from blood (not recorded which). The TCR originated in a woman aged 25 to 39 who had recovered from COVID-19. Here the CDR3 is given as CASSWDRANGYTF. The DNA sequence is given as TGTGCCAGCAGTTGGGACAGGGCGAATGGCTACACCTTC. Supplemented by the reference TRBV5-4 and TRBJ1-2 proteins around the CDR3, the complete variable domain is ETGVTQSPTHLIKTRGQQVTLRCSSQSGHNTVSWYQQALGQGPQFIFQYYREEENGRGNFPPRFSGLQFPNYSSELNVNALELDDSALYLCASSWDRANGYTFGSGTRLTVV.